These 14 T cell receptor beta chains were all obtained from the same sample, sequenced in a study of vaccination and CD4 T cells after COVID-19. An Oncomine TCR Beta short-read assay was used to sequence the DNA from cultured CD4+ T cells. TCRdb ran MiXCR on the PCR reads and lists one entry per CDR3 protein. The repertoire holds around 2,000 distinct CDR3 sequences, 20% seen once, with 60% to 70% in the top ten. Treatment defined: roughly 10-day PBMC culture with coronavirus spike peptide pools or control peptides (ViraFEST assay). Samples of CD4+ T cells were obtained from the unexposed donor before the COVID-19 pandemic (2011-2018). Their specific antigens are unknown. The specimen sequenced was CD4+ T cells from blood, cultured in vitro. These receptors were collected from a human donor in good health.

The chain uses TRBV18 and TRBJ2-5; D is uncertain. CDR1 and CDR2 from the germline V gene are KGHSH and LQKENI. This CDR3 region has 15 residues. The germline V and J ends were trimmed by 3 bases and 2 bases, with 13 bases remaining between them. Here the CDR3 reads CASSPASQAQETQYF. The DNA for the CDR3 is TGTGCCAGCTCACCGGCTTCGCAGGCTCAAGAGACCCAGTACTTC.

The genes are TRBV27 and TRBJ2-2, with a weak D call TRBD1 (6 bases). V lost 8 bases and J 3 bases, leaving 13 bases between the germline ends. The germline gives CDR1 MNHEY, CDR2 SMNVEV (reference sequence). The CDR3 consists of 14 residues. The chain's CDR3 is CASGNRVHTGELFF. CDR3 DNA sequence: TGTGCCAGCGGAAACAGGGTTCACACCGGGGAGCTGTTTTTT.

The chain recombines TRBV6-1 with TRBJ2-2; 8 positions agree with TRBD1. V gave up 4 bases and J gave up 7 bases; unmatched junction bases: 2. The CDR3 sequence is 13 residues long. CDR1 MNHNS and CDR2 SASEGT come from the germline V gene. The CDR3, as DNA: TGTGCCAGCAGTGGGACAGGGCGCGGGGAGCTGTTTTTT. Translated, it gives CASSGTGRGELFF.

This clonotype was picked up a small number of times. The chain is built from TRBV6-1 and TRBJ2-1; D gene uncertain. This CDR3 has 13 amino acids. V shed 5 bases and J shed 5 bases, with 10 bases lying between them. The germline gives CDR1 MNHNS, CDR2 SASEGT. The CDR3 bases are TGTGCCAGCAGTAAGGGCCCTCACAATGAGCAGTTCTTC. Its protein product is CASSKGPHNEQFF.

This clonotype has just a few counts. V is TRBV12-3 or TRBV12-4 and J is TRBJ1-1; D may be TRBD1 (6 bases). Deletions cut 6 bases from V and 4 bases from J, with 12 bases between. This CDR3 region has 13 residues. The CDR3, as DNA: TGTGCCAGCAGGGTACAGGGAGGCACTGAAGCTTTCTTT. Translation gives CASRVQGGTEAFF.

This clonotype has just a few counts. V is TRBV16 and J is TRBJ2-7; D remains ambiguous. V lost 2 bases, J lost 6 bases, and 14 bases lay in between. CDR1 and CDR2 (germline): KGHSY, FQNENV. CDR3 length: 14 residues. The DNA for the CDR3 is TGTGCCAGCAGCCAACTCCGCGACCCGTCCGAGCAGTACTTC. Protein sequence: CASSQLRDPSEQYF.

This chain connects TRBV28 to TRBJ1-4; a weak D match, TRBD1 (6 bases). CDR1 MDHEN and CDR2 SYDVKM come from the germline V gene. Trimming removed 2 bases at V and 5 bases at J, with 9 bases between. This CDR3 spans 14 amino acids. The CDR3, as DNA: TGTGCCAGCAGTTTAAGACAGGTCAATGAAAAACTGTTTTTT. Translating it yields CASSLRQVNEKLFF.

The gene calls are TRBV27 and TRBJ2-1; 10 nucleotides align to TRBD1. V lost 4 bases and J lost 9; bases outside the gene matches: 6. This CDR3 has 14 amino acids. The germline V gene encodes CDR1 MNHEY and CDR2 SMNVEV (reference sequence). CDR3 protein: CASSSGQGLGEQFF. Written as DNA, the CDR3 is TGTGCCAGCAGTTCGGGACAGGGGTTAGGTGAGCAGTTCTTC.

DNA for the CDR3: TGTGCCAGCAGCTTGGGATCCGGGCGGTATAATTCACCCCTCCACTTT. The encoded protein is CASSLGSGRYNSPLHF. The genes are TRBV5-4 and TRBJ1-6; no firm D call. This CDR3 spans 16 amino acids. Germline CDR1 and CDR2: SGHNT and YYREEE (reference sequence). V was trimmed by 0 bases and J by 4 bases, leaving 11 bases between them.

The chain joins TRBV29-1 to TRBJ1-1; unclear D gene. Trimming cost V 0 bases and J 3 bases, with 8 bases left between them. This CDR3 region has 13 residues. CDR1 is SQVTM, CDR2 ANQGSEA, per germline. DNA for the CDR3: TGCAGCGTTGAAGAGCCGGCGGACACTGAAGCTTTCTTT. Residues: CSVEEPADTEAFF.

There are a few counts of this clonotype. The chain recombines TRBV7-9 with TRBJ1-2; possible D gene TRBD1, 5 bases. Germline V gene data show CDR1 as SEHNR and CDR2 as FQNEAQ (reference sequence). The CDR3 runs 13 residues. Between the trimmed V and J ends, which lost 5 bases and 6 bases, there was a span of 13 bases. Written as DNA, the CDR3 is TGTGCCAGCAGCCCCATCCGGGGCCATGGCTACACCTTC. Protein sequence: CASSPIRGHGYTF.

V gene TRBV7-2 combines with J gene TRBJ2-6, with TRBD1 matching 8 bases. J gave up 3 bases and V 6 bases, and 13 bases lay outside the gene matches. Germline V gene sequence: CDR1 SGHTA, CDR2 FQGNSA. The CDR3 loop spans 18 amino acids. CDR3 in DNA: TGTGCCAGCAGGGGGCCCAGGGGGCAAAGTCTTGGGGCCAACGTCCTGACTTTC. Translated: CASRGPRGQSLGANVLTF.

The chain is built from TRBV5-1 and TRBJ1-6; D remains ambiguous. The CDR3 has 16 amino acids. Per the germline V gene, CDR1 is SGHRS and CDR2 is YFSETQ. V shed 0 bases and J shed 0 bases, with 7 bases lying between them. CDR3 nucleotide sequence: TGCGCCAGCAGCTTGGCTGTCAGCTCCTATAATTCACCCCTCCACTTT. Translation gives CASSLAVSSYNSPLHF.

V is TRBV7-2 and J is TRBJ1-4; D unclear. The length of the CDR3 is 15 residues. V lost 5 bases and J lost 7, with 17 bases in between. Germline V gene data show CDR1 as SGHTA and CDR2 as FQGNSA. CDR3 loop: CASSPPSAHGEKLFF. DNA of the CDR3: TGTGCCAGCAGCCCCCCGTCGGCGCATGGTGAAAAACTGTTTTTT.